The 4 T cell receptor beta chains listed next were all sequenced from one sample in a study of blood T cell repertoires in COVID-19. This table comes from immunoSEQ multiplex PCR, and its TCRdb copy is limited to in-frame clones, with some not included. The data show roughly 60,000 clones, with roughly 90% seen just once and about 9.1% held by the top ten. Input material: peripheral blood. These TCRs come from a woman at least 80 years old with active COVID-19.

V is TRBV6-1 and J is TRBJ1-1, with D possibly being TRBD1 (6 bases). CDR1 is MNHNS and CDR2 is SASEGT in the germline V gene. Trimming pared 2 bases from V and 1 base from J, leaving 8 bases between. The CDR3 spans 14 residues. CDR3 DNA: TGTGCCAGCAGTGAATCGGGACAGAACACTGAAGCTTTCTTT. This codes for CASSESGQNTEAFF.

The chain joins TRBV7-6 to TRBJ2-3; 9 bases line up with TRBD2. With 2 bases clipped from V and 4 bases from J, the junction kept 7 bases outside the gene matches. This CDR3 comprises 16 residues. Germline V gives CDR1 SGHVS, CDR2 FNYEAQ. CDR3 residues: CASSLYLAGMADTQYF. CDR3 nucleotides: TGTGCCAGCAGCTTATATCTAGCGGGAATGGCAGATACGCAGTATTTT.

The rearrangement uses TRBV7-9 and TRBJ2-2, with 8 positions matching TRBD2. Germline CDR1 and CDR2: SEHNR and FQNEAQ (reference sequence). This CDR3 is built from 16 residues. V was clipped by 5 bases and J by 6 bases; unmatched bases: 11. CDR3: CASSPSGGGSPGELFF. Written as DNA, the CDR3 is TGTGCCAGCAGCCCCTCGGGAGGGGGGTCTCCCGGGGAGCTGTTTTTT.

Worth noting for this clone: This specimen includes other DNA sequences encoding the same CDR3. The rearrangement uses TRBV3-1 (or the pseudogene TRBV3-2) and TRBJ2-5; 11 bases are shared with TRBD2. The germline CDR1 and CDR2 sequences are LGHDT and YNNKEL (reference sequence). The junction had 1 base not matched to a gene; V was cut back by 2 bases and J by 5 bases. There are 14 residues in the CDR3. The CDR3 region has the DNA TGTGCCAGCAGCCAATCTAGCGGGGGGGAGACCCAGTACTTC. It is translated as CASSQSSGGETQYF.